This TCR beta chain was observed in a study of cytomegalovirus exposure and HLA in healthy donors. On the study more broadly: An early release of data contained roughly 90 million unique TCRs, which came from HLA-typed donors. General observations from the study: Further analysis was carried out later, and it showed several of the most significant clusters appearing linked to common viral pathogens. A later analysis linked a missense DCLRE1C variant to TCR beta V- and J-gene trimming.

On this clone: The antigen is undetermined.

Vbeta (60) and Jbeta (13) primers were used in the PCR. TCRdb's table, derived via immunoSEQ multiplex PCR, lists solely in-frame clones and lacks some. The top ten clones hold about 0.22% of a sample with roughly 240,000 clones, around 84% of them seen once. The source is a girl aged 2 to 9 in good health and CMV-seronegative. Sequences were obtained from PBMCs.

The CDR3 DNA sequence: TGCGCCAGCAGCAGAACAGGGAGCTCCTATAATTCACCCCTCCACTTT. This gives the protein CASSRTGSSYNSPLHF. J is TRBJ1-6 and V is TRBV5-1; tentatively, D is TRBD1 (6 bases). Germline CDR1 and CDR2: SGHRS and YFSETQ. V was shortened by 4 bases and J by 0 bases, with 11 bases between the two germline ends. There are 16 residues in the CDR3.